This passage covers 17 T cell receptor beta chains from one sample sequenced in a study of beta chain features in type 1 diabetes (dated by TCRdb to 2016 to 2019). The method was the immunoSEQ multiplex PCR assay. The entire isolated RNA was reverse transcribed using the High Capacity cDNA Reverse Transcription Kit, and thus expressed TCRB transcripts were sequenced. TCRdb holds this immuneACCESS table with in-frame rearrangements only. Some clones are missing; in checked studies, unresolved V genes explain under half, and the rest has no known cause. The sample yields roughly 450,000 clones; approximately 15% were counted once. The ten top clones hold approximately 0.038% of the sample. The specimen sequenced was naive CD4+ T cells from blood. The cell subset or site label corresponds to: true naive CD4+ T cells. These receptors originate from a man in his thirties or forties in good health.

This clone was counted only a few times. The sample carries other DNA sequences with the same CDR3. This chain uses TRBV7-2 with TRBJ2-3, with a possible D match to TRBD2 (5 bases). Per germline, CDR1 SGHTA and CDR2 FQGNSA. The CDR3 runs 15 residues. The V end was cut by 0 bases, the J end by 0 bases, with 7 bases between. Here the CDR3 DNA reads TGTGCCAGCAGCTTAGCGGGAGCCAGCACAGATACGCAGTATTTT. This sequence encodes CASSLAGASTDTQYF.

This clone was picked up a small number of times. This chain links TRBV5-4 with TRBJ2-2; perhaps TRBD2 as D (6 bases). CDR1 is SGHNT, CDR2 YYREEE, per germline (reference sequence). The V end was cut by 4 bases, the J end by 7 bases, with 14 bases between. The CDR3 is 14 amino acids. The CDR3 here is CASSHPRGSGELFF. CDR3 DNA sequence: TGTGCCAGCAGCCACCCCCGGGGGAGCGGGGAGCTGTTTTTT.

CDR3 coding DNA: TGTGCCAGCAGCTCCGGCCTAGCGGAGGGGACAGATACGCAGTATTTT. It encodes CASSSGLAEGTDTQYF. The chain is built from TRBV7-3 and TRBJ2-3; 7 nucleotides line up with TRBD2. CDR1 is SGHTA and CDR2 is FQGTGA in the germline V gene. The CDR3 has 16 amino acids. J gave up 3 bases and V 4 bases, and 10 bases lay outside the gene matches.

This clone was recorded a few times. The V call is TRBV7-3, the J call TRBJ1-1, with D hard to call. V gave up 2 bases and J gave up 1 base, with 8 bases separating them. The V gene's germline CDR1 is SGHTA and CDR2 FQGTGA. CDR3 length equals 14 residues. CDR3 region: CASSLSSGNTEAFF. The CDR3 DNA reads as TGTGCCAGCAGCTTATCTTCTGGGAACACTGAAGCTTTCTTT.

This chain connects TRBV7-2 to TRBJ2-7; the D gene is possibly TRBD1 (5 bases). CDR1 and CDR2 from the germline V gene are SGHTA and FQGNSA. CDR3 size: 15 residues. The V end lost 2 bases, the J end lost 3 bases, and 14 bases lay between the germline ends. The CDR3 sequence: CASSLRSGRLYEQYF. CDR3 DNA: TGTGCCAGCAGCTTAAGGTCAGGGCGTCTCTACGAGCAGTACTTC.

This clone was observed a handful of times. DNA for the CDR3: TGTGCCAGTAGTCCACAGGGTACCTACGAGCAGTACTTC. The encoded protein is CASSPQGTYEQYF. The chain links TRBV19 to TRBJ2-7, with D tentatively TRBD1 (6 bases). Per the germline V gene, CDR1 is LNHDA and CDR2 is SQIVND (reference sequence). V was trimmed by 5 bases and J by 2 bases, leaving 10 bases between them. This CDR3 comprises 13 residues.

The chain carries TRBV7-2 and TRBJ1-2, with 9 positions matching TRBD1. In germline, CDR1 is SGHTA, CDR2 FQGNSA. The CDR3 consists of 15 residues. Losses at the gene ends were 5 bases for V and 6 bases for J; bases not matched to a gene: 10. The CDR3 protein is CASSPDRGSYNGYTF. The CDR3 DNA follows: TGTGCCAGCAGCCCGGACAGGGGAAGTTACAATGGCTACACCTTC.

This clone was seen a few times. V usage is TRBV7-9 and J usage is TRBJ2-7, with D maybe TRBD2 (6 bases). The V end lost 10 bases, the J end lost 4 bases, and 26 bases lay between the germline ends. The CDR3 length is 16 residues. Looked up from germline, CDR1 is SEHNR and CDR2 is FQNEAQ (reference sequence). The CDR3 protein is CATLLRGEGGRYEQYF. CDR3 nucleotide sequence: TGTGCCACCCTCCTCCGCGGCGAGGGAGGTCGGTACGAGCAGTACTTC.

The chain employs TRBV6-6 and TRBJ2-7; the match to TRBD1 covers 11 bases. The J segment lost 3 bases and the V segment lost 2 bases, leaving 3 bases of the junction unmatched. This CDR3 comprises 15 residues. Per the germline V gene, CDR1 is MNHNY and CDR2 is SVGAGI (reference sequence). CDR3 residues: CASSYGTGGRYEQYF. The DNA of the CDR3 is TGTGCCAGCAGTTACGGGACAGGGGGTCGCTACGAGCAGTACTTC.

This clone was found a few times. The chain combines TRBV9 with TRBJ2-1; the match to TRBD2 covers 10 bases. CDR3 size: 15 residues. With V trimmed by 0 bases and J by 8 bases, 5 bases remained unmatched. In germline, CDR1 is SGDLS, CDR2 YYNGEE. The CDR3, as DNA: TGTGCCAGCAGCGTAGAGGCTAGCGGGAGACATGAGCAGTTCTTC. Translated: CASSVEASGRHEQFF.

This clone was detected a few times. The V and J genes are TRBV7-4 and TRBJ2-7; a weak D match, TRBD2 (6 bases). Germline V CDR1 and CDR2: SGHVT, SQSDAQ. The CDR3 totals 14 residues. V gave up 6 bases and J gave up 3 bases, with 15 bases separating them. Here the CDR3 DNA reads TGTGCCAGCAGAGGCTGGCGGGGCGGCTACGAGCAGTACGTC. Translating gives CASRGWRGGYEQYV.

Here the CDR3 DNA reads TGCGCCAGCAGCCGCCTACTAGGGACAGGGAGTTCACCCCTCCACTTT. It specifies CASSRLLGTGSSPLHF. The chain employs TRBV4-1 and TRBJ1-6; 9 bases map to TRBD1. The CDR3 sequence is 16 residues long. Per the germline V gene, CDR1 is MGHRA and CDR2 is YSYEKL. V was clipped by 4 bases and J by 9 bases; unmatched bases: 10.

CDR3 sequence: CASSFSPSGSVVQFF. The CDR3 region has the DNA TGTGCCAGCAGCTTTTCCCCTAGCGGGAGTGTAGTGCAGTTCTTC. The chain carries TRBV11-2 and TRBJ2-1; TRBD2 matches at 10 bases. J lost 12 bases, V lost 3 bases, and 11 bases had no gene match. Germline loops: CDR1 SGHAT, CDR2 FQNNGV. CDR3 length: 15 amino acids. Drawing the rest from reference TRBV11-2 and TRBJ2-1, the complete variable domain is EAGVAQSPRYKIIEKRQSVAFWCNPISGHATLYWYQQILGQGPKLLIQFQNNGVVDDSQLPKDRFSAERLKGVDSTLKIQPAKLEDSAVYLCASSFSPSGSVVQFFGPGTRLTVL.

This chain links TRBV4-3 with TRBJ2-1; the match to TRBD2 covers 8 bases. The V segment lost 4 bases and the J segment 4 bases; nucleotides outside the gene matches: 12. This CDR3 comprises 17 residues. CDR1 and CDR2 from the germline V gene are LGHNA and YSLEER. DNA for the CDR3: TGCGCCAGCAGCCCGACCATCAGACTAGCGCGGTACAATGAGCAGTTCTTC. Protein sequence: CASSPTIRLARYNEQFF.

J is TRBJ2-7 and V is TRBV29-1; D perhaps matches TRBD2 (5 bases). CDR3 length: 12 amino acids. V was shortened by 4 bases and J by 6 bases, with 13 bases between the two germline ends. Germline lookup yields CDR1 SQVTM and CDR2 ANQGSEA. Here the CDR3 reads CSVVRTPSEQYF. The CDR3 DNA reads as TGCAGCGTTGTCAGGACTCCTAGCGAGCAGTACTTC.

The rearrangement uses TRBV7-2 and TRBJ2-7; possibly TRBD2 for D (5 bases). The V gene's germline CDR1 is SGHTA and CDR2 FQGNSA. The V gene lost 5 bases and the J gene lost 0 bases, with 17 bases spanning the gap. This CDR3 region has 16 residues. The CDR3 sequence is CASSPRTVLSSYEQYF. DNA for the CDR3: TGTGCCAGCAGCCCCCGGACTGTCCTGAGCTCCTACGAGCAGTACTTC.

The gene calls are TRBV7-9 and TRBJ2-3; D might be TRBD2 (5 bases). Trimming removed 5 bases at V and 2 bases at J, with 11 bases between. This CDR3 is 14 amino acids long. Germline V gives CDR1 SEHNR, CDR2 FQNEAQ (reference sequence). The DNA of the CDR3 is TGTGCCAGCAGCGTCTTCGACTACACAGATACGCAGTATTTT. It is translated as CASSVFDYTDTQYF.